The 3 T cell receptor beta chains presented below share a single source sample, sequenced in a study of T cell responses to AZD1222 COVID-19 vaccine. Sequenced by immunoSEQ multiplex PCR; TCRdb stores in-frame clones only, minus some. The sample lists 130,000 to 150,000 clones, 88% occurring once. The sequencing here drew on peripheral blood, taken 28 days after the second dose of the MenACWY control vaccine. The receptors were sampled from an adult who received the MenACWY meningococcal vaccine as a control.

The V call is TRBV28, the J call TRBJ2-2; 10 bases map to TRBD1. The germline V gene encodes CDR1 MDHEN and CDR2 SYDVKM. The J segment lost 3 bases and the V segment lost 6 bases, leaving 4 bases of the junction unmatched. This CDR3 has 15 amino acids. The CDR3 region has the DNA TGTGCCAGCAGACCCGGGACAGGGGACACCGGGGAGCTGTTTTTT. Residues: CASRPGTGDTGELFF.

Concerning this clone itself: Relative to the germline gene, one junction end is altered; a read error may explain this. This CDR3 is also generated by other DNA sequences in the sample. The chain is built from TRBV15 and TRBJ2-7; 8 bases are shared with TRBD2. Germline lookup yields CDR1 LNHNV and CDR2 YYDKDF (reference sequence). This CDR3 spans 14 amino acids. CDR3 protein: CATSLERGPYEQYF. CDR3 DNA sequence: TGTGCCACCAGCCTCGAGCGGGGGCCCTACGAGCAGTACTTT.

The rearrangement joins TRBV6-6 to TRBJ2-7, with D unclear. Germline-derived CDR1 and CDR2 are MNHNY and SVGAGI (reference sequence). V shed 6 bases and J shed 4 bases, with 10 bases lying between them. This CDR3 has 12 residues. DNA for the CDR3: TGTGCCAGCAGCAACATGAGTTACGAGCAGTACTTC. It is translated as CASSNMSYEQYF.